The T cell receptor (beta chain) under discussion was sequenced for a study of neoadjuvant anti-PD-1 for oral cavity cancer. Study details: Most patients had three to four biweekly doses of 3 mg/kg nivolumab before resection. Patients without progression received a fourth nivolumab dose around day 43, then surgical resection on days 50-56.

Documented time point: after neoadjuvant nivolumab, at surgical resection. Patients had newly diagnosed, untreated stage II-IVA oral cavity squamous cell carcinoma. The assay was immunoSEQ multiplex PCR, and TCRdb's table has in-frame clones only and misses some. The sample consists of tens of thousands of clones, 30% to 40% of them appearing once. Per germline, CDR1 SEHNR and CDR2 FQNEAQ (reference sequence). This CDR3 region has 12 residues. Trimming removed 10 bases from V and 0 bases from J, with 10 bases in between. The receptor comes from a person between 40 and 85 years old with oral cavity squamous cell carcinoma. The source material was tumor tissue, sampled after nivolumab (anti-PD-1) treatment. V is TRBV7-9 and J is TRBJ2-7; TRBD1 is a possible D gene (6 bases). CDR3 nucleotides: TGTGCCACAGGACAGAGCTCCTACGAGCAGTACTTC. Protein product: CATGQSSYEQYF. The full variable domain, completed using reference TRBV7-9 and TRBJ2-7, is DTGVSQNPRHKITKRGQNVTFRCDPISEHNRLYWYRQTLGQGPEFLTYFQNEAQLEKSRLLSDRFSAERPKGSFSTLEIQRTEQGDSAMYLCATGQSSYEQYFGPGTRLTVT.